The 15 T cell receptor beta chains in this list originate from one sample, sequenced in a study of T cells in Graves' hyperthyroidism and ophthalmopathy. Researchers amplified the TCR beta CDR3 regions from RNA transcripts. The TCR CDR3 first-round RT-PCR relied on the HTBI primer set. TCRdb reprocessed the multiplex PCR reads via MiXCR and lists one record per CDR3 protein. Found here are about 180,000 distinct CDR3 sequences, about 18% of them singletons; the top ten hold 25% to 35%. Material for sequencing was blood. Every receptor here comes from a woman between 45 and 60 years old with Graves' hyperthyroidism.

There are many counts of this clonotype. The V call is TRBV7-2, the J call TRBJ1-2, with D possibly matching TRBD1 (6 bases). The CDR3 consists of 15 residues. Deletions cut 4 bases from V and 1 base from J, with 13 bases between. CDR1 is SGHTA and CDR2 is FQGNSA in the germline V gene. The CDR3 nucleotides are TGTGCCAGCAGCTCTAGGGGGGGCCTTAACTATGGCTACACCTTC. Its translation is CASSSRGGLNYGYTF.

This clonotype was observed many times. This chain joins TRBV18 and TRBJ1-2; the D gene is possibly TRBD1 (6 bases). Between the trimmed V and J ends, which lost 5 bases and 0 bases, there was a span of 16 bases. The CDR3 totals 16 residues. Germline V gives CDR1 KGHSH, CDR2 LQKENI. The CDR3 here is CASSTMPTGTNYGYTF. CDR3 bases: TGTGCCAGCTCAACCATGCCTACAGGGACTAACTATGGCTACACCTTC. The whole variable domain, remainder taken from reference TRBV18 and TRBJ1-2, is NAGVMQNPRHLVRRRGQEARLRCSPMKGHSHVYWYRQLPEEGLKFMVYLQKENIIDESGMPKERFSAEFPKEGPSILRIQQVVRGDSAAYFCASSTMPTGTNYGYTFGSGTRLTVV.

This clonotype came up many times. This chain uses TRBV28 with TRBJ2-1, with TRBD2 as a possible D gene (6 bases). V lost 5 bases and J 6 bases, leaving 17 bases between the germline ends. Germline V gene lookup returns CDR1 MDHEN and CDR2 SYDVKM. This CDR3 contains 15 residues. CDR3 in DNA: TGTGCCAGCAGTCATCGGCGAGCCGGGGGCAATGAGCAGTTCTTC. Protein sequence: CASSHRRAGGNEQFF.

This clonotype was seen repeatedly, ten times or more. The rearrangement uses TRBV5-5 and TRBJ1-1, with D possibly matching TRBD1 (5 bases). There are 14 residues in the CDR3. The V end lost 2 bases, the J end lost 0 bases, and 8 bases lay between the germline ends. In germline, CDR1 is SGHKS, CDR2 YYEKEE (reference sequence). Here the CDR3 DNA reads TGTGCCAGCAGCTTAAGGGGTATGAACACTGAAGCTTTCTTT. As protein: CASSLRGMNTEAFF.

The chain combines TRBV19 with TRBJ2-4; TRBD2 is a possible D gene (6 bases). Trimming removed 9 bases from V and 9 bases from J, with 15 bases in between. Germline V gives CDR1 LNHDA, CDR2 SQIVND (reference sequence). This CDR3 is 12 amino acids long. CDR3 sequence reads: CASADYPGIQYF. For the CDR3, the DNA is TGTGCCAGCGCGGACTACCCGGGCATTCAGTACTTC.

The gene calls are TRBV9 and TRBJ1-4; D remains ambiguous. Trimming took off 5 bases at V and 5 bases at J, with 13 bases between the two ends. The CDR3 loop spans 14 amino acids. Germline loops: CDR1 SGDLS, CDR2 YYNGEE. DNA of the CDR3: TGTGCCAGCAGTCCGGCCCAGCACAATGAAAAACTGTTTTTT. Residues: CASSPAQHNEKLFF.

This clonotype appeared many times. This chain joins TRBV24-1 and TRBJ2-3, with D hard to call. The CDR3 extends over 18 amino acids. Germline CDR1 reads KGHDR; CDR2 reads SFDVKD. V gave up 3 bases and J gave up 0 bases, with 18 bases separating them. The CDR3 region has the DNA TGTGCCACCAGTGATCCGGCGGAATACAACCCTAGCACAGATACGCAGTATTTT. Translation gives CATSDPAEYNPSTDTQYF.

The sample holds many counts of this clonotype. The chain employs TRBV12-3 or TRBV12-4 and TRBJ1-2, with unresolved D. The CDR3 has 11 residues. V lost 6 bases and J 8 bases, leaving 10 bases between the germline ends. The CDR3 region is CASSPGKGYTF. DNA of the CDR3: TGTGCCAGCAGCCCCGGTAAGGGCTACACCTTC.

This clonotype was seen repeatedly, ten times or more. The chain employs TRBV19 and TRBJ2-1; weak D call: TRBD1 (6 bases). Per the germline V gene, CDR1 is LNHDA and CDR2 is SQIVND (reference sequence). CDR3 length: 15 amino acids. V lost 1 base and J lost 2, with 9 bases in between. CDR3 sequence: CASSIAGGTYNEQFF. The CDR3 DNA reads TGTGCCAGTAGTATAGCTGGGGGCACCTACAATGAGCAGTTCTTC.

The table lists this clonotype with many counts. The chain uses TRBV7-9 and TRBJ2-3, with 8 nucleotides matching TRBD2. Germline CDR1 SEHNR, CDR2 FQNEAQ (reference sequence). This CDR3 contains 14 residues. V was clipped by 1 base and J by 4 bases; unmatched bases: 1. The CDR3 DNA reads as TGTGCCAGCAGCTTAGAAGCGGGGGCAGATACGCAGTATTTT. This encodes CASSLEAGADTQYF.

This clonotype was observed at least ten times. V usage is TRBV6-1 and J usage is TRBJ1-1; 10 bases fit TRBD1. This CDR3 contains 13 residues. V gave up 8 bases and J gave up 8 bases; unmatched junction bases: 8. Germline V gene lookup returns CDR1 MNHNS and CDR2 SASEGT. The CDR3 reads CASRGQGFREAFF. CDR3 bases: TGTGCCAGCCGGGGACAGGGGTTCCGGGAAGCTTTCTTT.

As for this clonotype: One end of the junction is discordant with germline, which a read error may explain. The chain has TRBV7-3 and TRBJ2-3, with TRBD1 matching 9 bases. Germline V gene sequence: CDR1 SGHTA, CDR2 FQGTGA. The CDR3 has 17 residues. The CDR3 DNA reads TGTGCTAGCAGCCCCGGAACAGGGGGCCTTTATTCAGATACGCAGTATTTT. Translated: CASSPGTGGLYSDTQYF.

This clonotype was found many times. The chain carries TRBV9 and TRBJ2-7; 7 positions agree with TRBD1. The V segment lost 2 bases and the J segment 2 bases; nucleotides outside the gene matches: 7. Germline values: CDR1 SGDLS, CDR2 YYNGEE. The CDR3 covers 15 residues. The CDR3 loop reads CASSVSGTAAYEQYF. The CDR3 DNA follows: TGTGCCAGCAGCGTCTCCGGGACAGCCGCCTACGAGCAGTACTTC.

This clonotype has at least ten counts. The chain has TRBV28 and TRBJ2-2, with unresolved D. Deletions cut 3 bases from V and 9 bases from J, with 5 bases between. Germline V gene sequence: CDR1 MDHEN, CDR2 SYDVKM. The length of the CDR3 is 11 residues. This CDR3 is CASSLRRELFF. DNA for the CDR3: TGTGCCAGCAGTTTGAGGCGGGAGCTGTTTTTT.

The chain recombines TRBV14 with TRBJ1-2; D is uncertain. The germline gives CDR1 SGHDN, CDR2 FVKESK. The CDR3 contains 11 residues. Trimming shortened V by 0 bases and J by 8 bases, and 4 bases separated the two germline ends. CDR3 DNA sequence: TGTGCCAGCAGCCAAGACGTGGGCTACACCTTC. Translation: CASSQDVGYTF.